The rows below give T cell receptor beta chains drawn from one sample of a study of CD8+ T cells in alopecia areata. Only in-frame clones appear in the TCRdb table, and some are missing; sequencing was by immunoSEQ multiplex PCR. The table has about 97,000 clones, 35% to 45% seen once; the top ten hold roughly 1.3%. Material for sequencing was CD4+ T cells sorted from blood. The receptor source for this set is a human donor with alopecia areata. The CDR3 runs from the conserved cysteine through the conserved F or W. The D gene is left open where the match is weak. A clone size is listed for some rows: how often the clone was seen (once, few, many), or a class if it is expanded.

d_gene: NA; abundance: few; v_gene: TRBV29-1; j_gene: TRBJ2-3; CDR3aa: CSVVVGQSTDTQYF; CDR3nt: TGCAGCGTTGTGGTTGGGCAGAGCACAGATACGCAGTATTTT
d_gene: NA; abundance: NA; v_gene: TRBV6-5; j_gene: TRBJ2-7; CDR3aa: CASSYRDDYEQYF; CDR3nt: TGTGCCAGCAGTTACCGGGACGACTACGAGCAGTACTTC
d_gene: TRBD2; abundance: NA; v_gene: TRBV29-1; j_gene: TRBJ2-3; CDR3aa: CTAVLAGGTTDTQYF; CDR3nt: TGCACCGCCGTTCTAGCGGGAGGTACCACAGATACGCAGTATTTT
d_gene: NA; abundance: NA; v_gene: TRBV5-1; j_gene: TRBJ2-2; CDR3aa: CASSLDSGNTGELFF; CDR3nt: TGCGCCAGCAGCTTGGATAGTGGAAACACCGGGGAGCTGTTTTTT
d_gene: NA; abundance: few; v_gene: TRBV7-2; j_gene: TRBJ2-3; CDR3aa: CASSLGISDTQYF; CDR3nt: TGTGCCAGCAGCTTAGGAATCTCAGATACGCAGTATTTT
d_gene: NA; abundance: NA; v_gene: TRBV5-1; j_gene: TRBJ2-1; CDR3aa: CASSYGMDYNEQFF; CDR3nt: TGCGCCAGCAGCTACGGGATGGATTACAATGAGCAGTTCTTC
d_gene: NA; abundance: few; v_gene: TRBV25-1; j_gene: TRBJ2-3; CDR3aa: CASSERGTDTQYF; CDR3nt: TGTGCCAGCAGTGAAAGGGGGACAGATACGCAGTATTTT
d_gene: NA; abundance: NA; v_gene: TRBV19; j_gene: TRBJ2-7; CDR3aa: CASSPFGDAYEQYF; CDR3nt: TGTGCCAGTAGCCCGTTTGGGGACGCCTACGAGCAGTACTTC
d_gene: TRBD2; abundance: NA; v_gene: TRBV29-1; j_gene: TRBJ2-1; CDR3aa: CSARTSGGLNEQFF; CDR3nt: TGCAGCGCACGGACTAGCGGGGGCCTCAATGAGCAGTTCTTC
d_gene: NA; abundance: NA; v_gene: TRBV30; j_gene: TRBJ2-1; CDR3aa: CAWGRREYNEQFF; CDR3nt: TGTGCCTGGGGCCGACGGGAATACAATGAGCAGTTCTTC
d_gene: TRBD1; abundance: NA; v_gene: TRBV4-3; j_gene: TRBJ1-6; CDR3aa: CASRFTTGGALGSPLHF; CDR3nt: TGCGCCAGCAGGTTTACGACAGGGGGGGCACTTGGTTCACCCCTCCACTTT
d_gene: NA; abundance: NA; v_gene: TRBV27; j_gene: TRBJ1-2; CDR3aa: CASSSFRGRLDGYTWGRLDGYTF; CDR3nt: TGTGCCAGCAGTTCTTTCAGGGGTCGGCTCGATGGCTACACCTGGGGTCGGCTCGATGGCTACACCTTC
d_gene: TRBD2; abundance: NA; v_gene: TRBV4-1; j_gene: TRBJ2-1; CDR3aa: CASSQGLAGGTYNEQFF; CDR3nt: TGCGCCAGCAGCCAAGGATTAGCGGGAGGGACCTACAATGAGCAGTTCTTC
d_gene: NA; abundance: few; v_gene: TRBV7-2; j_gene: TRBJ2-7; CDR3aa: CASSLVGVGSEQYF; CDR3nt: TGTGCCAGCAGCTTAGTTGGCGTTGGGTCCGAGCAGTACTTC
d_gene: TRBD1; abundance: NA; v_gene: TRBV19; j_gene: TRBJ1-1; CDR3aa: CASSIRTGSTEAFF; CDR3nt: TGTGCCAGTAGTATCCGGACAGGGAGCACTGAAGCTTTCTTT
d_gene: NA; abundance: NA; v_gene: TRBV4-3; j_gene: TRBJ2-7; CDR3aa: CASSQDDPPGTLTRQYF; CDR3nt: TGCGCCAGCAGCCAAGACGACCCACCCGGCACCCTTACGAGGCAGTACTTC
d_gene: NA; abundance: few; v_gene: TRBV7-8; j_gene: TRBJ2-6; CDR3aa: CASSLTHGSPGANVLTF; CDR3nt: TGTGCCAGCAGCTTAACCCACGGGAGTCCCGGGGCCAACGTCCTGACTTTC
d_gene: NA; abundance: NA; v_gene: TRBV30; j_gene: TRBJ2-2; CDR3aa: CAWSVALSTGELFF; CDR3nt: TGTGCCTGGAGTGTAGCGCTCAGCACCGGGGAGCTGTTTTTT
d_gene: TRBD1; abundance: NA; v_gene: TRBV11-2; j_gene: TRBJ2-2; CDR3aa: CASSRTGTGNTGELFF; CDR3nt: TGTGCCAGCAGTCGTACCGGGACAGGGAACACCGGGGAGCTGTTTTTT
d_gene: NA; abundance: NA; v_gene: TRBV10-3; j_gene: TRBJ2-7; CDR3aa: CAISESNLYEQYF; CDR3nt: TGTGCCATCAGTGAGTCTAACCTATACGAGCAGTACTTC
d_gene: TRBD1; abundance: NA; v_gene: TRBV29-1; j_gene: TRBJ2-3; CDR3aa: CSAPGTGDHTQYF; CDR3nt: TGCAGCGCACCCGGGACAGGGGACCATACGCAGTATTTT
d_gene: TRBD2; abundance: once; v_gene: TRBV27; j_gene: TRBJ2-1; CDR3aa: CASRTLGGAGNEQFF; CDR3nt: TGTGCCAGCAGGACCCTCGGGGGGGCCGGAAATGAGCAGTTCTTC
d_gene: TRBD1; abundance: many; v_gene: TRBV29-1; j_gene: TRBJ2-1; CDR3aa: CSGGTGTGNEQFF; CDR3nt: TGCAGCGGGGGGACAGGGACGGGCAATGAGCAGTTCTTC
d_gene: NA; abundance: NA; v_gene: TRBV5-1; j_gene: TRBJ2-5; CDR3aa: CASSLRDSKETQYF; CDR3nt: TGCGCCAGCAGCCTGAGAGACTCGAAAGAGACCCAGTACTTC
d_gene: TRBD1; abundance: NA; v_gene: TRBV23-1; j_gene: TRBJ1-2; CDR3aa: CASSQQGDGYTF; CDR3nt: TGCGCCAGCAGTCAACAGGGGGATGGCTACACCTTC
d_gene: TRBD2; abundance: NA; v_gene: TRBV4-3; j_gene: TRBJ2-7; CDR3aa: CASSLEPGLARSYEQYF; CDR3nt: TGCGCCAGCAGCCTTGAACCGGGACTAGCGCGCTCCTACGAGCAGTACTTC
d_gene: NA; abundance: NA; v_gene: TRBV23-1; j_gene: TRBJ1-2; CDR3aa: CASSRGYTF; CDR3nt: TGCGCCAGCAGTCGTGGCTACACCTTC
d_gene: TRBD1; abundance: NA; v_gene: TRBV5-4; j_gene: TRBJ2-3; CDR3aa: CASSLQGALDTQYF; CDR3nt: TGTGCCAGCAGCTTACAGGGGGCTTTAGATACGCAGTATTTT
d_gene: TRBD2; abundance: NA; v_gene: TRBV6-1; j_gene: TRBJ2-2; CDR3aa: CAIQTSGFTGELFF; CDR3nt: TGTGCCATACAGACTAGCGGCTTCACCGGGGAGCTGTTTTTT
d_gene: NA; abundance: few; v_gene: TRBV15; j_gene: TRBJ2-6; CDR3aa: CATSRRDGSGANVLTF; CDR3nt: TGTGCCACCAGCAGACGGGACGGCTCTGGGGCCAACGTCCTGACTTTC
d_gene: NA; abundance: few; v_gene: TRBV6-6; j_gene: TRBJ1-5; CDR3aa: CASNGQYSNQPQHF; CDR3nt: TGTGCCAGCAACGGACAGTATAGCAATCAGCCCCAGCATTTT
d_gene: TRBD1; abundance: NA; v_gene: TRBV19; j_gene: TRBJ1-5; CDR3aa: CASSMYYRGLGQPQHF; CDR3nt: TGTGCCAGTAGTATGTACTACAGGGGGCTCGGTCAGCCCCAGCATTTT
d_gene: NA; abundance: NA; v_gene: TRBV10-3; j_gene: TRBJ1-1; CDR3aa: CATRGTGNTEAFF; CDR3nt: TGTGCCACCCGCGGGACGGGGAACACTGAAGCTTTCTTT
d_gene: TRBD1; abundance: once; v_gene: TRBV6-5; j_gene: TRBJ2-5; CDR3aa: CASSYQRGPPQETQYF; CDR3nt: TGTGCCAGCAGTTACCAGAGGGGGCCCCCACAAGAGACCCAGTACTTC
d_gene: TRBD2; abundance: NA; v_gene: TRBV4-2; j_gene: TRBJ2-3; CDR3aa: CASSLGTSGNTDTQYF; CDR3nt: TGTGCCAGCAGCCTCGGGACTAGCGGGAACACAGATACGCAGTATTTT
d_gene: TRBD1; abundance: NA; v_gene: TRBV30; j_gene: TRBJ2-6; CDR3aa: CAGPLNTGTGQGLGANVLTF; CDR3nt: TGTGCCGGCCCGCTAAACACCGGGACAGGGCAGGGCTTAGGCGCCAACGTCCTGACTTTC
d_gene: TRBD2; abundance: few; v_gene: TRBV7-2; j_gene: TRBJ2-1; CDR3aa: CASSLEREANEQFF; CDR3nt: TGTGCCAGCAGCTTAGAACGGGAGGCCAATGAGCAGTTCTTC
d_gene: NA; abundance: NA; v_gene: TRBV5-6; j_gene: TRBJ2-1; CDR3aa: CASSSGRTYNEQFF; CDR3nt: TGTGCCAGCAGCTCGGGACGGACCTACAATGAGCAGTTCTTC
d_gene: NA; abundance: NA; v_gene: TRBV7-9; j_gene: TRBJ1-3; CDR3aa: CASSLGAGNTIYF; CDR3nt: TGTGCCAGCAGCTTGGGGGCCGGAAACACCATATATTTT
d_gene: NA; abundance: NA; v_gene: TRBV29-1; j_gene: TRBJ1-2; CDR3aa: CSVELQDLNYGYTF; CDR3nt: TGCAGCGTTGAACTACAGGATCTTAACTATGGCTACACCTTC
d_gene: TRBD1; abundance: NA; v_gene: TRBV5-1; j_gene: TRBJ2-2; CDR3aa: CASSYDRAGTGELFF; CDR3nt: TGCGCCAGCAGTTATGACAGGGCTGGCACCGGGGAGCTGTTTTTT
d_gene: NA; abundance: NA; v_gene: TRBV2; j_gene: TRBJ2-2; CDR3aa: CASSVIGELFF; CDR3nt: TGTGCCAGCAGTGTCATCGGGGAGCTGTTTTTT